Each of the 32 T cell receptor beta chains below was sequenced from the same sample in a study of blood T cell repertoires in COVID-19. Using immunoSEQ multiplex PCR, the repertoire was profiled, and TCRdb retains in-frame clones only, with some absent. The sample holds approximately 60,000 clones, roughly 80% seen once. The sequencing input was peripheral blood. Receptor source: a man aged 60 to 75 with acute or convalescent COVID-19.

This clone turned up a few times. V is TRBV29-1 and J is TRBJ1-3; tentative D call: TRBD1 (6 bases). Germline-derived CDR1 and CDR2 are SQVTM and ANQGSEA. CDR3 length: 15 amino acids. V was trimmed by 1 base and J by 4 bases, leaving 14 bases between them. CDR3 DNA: TGCAGCGTTGAAGTACAGGGCCTCTTAGGAAACACCATATATTTT. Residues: CSVEVQGLLGNTIYF.

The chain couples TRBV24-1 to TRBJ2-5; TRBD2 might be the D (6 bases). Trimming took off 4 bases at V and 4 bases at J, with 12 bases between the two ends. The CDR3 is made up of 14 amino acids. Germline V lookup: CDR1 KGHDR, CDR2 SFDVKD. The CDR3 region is CATSEPQEGETQYF. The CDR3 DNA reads TGTGCCACCAGTGAACCACAGGAGGGAGAGACCCAGTACTTC.

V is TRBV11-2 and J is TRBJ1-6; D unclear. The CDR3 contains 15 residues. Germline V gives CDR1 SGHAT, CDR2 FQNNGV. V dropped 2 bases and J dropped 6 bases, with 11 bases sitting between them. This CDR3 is CASSLSPQANSPLHF. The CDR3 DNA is TGTGCCAGCAGCTTATCGCCCCAGGCTAATTCACCCCTCCACTTT.

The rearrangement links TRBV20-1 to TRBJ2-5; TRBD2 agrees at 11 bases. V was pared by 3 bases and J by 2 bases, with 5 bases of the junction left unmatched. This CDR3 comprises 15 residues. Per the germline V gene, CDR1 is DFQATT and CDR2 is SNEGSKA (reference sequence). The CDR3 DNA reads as TGCAGTGCTAGTTCTACTAGCGGGGGTCAAGAGACCCAGTACTTC. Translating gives CSASSTSGGQETQYF.

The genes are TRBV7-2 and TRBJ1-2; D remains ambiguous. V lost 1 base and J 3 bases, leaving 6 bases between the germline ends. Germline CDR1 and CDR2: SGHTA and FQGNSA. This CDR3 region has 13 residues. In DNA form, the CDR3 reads TGTGCCAGCAGCTTAGATCGGGACTATGGCTACACCTTC. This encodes CASSLDRDYGYTF.

The CDR3 DNA sequence: TGTGCCAGCTCACCCTCCACAGATACGCAGTATTTT. It yields the protein CASSPSTDTQYF. The chain uses TRBV18 and TRBJ2-3; no clear D gene. Between the trimmed V and J ends, which lost 3 bases and 2 bases, there was a span of 3 bases. Germline V lookup: CDR1 KGHSH, CDR2 LQKENI. CDR3 length: 12 residues.

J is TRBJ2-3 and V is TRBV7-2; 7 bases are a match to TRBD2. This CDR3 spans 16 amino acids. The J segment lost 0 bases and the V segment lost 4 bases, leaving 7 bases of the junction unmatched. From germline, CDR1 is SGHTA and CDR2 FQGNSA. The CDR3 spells CASSSLAGSSTDTQYF. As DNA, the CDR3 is TGTGCCAGCAGCTCTTTAGCGGGTTCTAGCACAGATACGCAGTATTTT.

The CDR3 here is CATSDPTVTDTQYF. Written as DNA, the CDR3 is TGTGCCACCAGTGACCCGACAGTCACAGATACGCAGTATTTT. The genes are TRBV24-1 and TRBJ2-3, with D perhaps TRBD1 (5 bases). This CDR3 is 14 amino acids long. Trimming stripped 4 bases from V and 2 bases from J, with 9 bases between. Germline loops: CDR1 KGHDR, CDR2 SFDVKD.

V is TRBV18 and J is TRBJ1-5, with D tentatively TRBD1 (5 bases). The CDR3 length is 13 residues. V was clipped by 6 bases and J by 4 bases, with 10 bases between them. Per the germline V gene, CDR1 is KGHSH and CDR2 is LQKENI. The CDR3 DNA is TGTGCCAGCTCTCGACAGTTTAATCAGCCCCAGCATTTT. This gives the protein CASSRQFNQPQHF.

CDR3 sequence (DNA): TGTGCCAGCAGTGAAAAGGAGCCGAGCTCCTACAATGAGCAGTTCTTC. As protein: CASSEKEPSSYNEQFF. The rearrangement links TRBV5-6 to TRBJ2-1; D is uncertain. Per germline, CDR1 SGHDT and CDR2 YYEEEE. The CDR3 is made up of 16 amino acids. V lost 5 bases to trimming and J lost 0 bases, with 15 bases between them.

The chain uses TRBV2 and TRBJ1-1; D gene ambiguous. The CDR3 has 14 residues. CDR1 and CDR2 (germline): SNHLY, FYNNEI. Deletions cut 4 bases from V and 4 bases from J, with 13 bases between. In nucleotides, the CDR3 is TGTGCCAGCAGTGTATCAGGAGGAATCACTGAAGCTTTCTTT. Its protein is CASSVSGGITEAFF.

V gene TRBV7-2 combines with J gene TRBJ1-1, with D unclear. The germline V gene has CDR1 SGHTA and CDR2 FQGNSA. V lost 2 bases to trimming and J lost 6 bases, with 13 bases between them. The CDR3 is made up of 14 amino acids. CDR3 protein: CASSLFSGWPEAFF. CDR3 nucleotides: TGTGCCAGCAGCTTATTTTCGGGTTGGCCTGAAGCTTTCTTT.

This chain's CDR3 is CASTMTGGMNTEAFF. The CDR3 nucleotides are TGCGCCAGCACCATGACAGGGGGTATGAACACTGAAGCTTTCTTT. V is TRBV5-1 and J is TRBJ1-1, with 9 bases matching TRBD1. This CDR3 has 15 amino acids. Germline V gene lookup returns CDR1 SGHRS and CDR2 YFSETQ. V shed 6 bases and J 0 bases; nucleotides not matched to a gene: 6.

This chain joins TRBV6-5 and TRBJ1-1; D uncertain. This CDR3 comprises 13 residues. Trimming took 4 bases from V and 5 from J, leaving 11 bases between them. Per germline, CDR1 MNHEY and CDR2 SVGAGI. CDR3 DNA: TGTGCCAGCAGTTTGACTGGTGGGACTGAAGCTTTCTTT. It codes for CASSLTGGTEAFF.

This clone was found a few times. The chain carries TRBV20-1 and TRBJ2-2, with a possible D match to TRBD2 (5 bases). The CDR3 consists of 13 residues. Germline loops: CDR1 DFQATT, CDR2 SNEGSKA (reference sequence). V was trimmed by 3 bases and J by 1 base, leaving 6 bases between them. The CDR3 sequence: CSASRGNTGELFF. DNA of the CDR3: TGCAGTGCTAGTCGGGGGAACACCGGGGAGCTGTTTTTT.

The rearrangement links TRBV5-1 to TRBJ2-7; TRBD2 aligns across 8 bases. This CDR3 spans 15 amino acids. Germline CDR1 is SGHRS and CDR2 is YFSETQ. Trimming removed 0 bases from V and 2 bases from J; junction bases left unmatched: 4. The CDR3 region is CASSLGAGGTYEQYF. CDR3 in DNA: TGCGCCAGCAGCTTGGGTGCGGGGGGTACCTACGAGCAGTACTTC.

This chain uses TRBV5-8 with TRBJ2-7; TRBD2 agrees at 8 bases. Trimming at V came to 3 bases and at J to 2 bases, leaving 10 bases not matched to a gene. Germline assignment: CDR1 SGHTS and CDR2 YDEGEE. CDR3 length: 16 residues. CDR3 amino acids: CASSSLSAGGPYEQYF. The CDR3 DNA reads TGTGCCAGCAGCTCCCTGTCGGCGGGGGGTCCCTACGAGCAGTACTTC.

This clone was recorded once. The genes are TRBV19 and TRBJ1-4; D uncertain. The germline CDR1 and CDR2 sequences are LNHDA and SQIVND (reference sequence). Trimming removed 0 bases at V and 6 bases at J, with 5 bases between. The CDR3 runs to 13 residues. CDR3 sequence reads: CASSIDADEKLFF. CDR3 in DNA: TGTGCCAGTAGTATAGATGCGGATGAAAAACTGTTTTTT.

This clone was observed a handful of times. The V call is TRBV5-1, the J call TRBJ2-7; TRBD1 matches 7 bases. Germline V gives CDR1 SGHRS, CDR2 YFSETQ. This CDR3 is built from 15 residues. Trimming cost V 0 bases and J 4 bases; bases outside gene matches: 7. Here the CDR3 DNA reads TGCGCCAGCAGCTTGGCAAAGGGGGCGGTTTACGAGCAGTACTTC. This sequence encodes CASSLAKGAVYEQYF.

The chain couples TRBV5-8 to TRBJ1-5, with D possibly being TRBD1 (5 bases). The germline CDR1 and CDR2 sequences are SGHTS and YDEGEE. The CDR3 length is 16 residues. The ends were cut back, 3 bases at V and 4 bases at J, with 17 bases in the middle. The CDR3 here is CASSSGRDLGNQPQHF. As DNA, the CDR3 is TGTGCCAGCAGCTCCGGCAGGGATCTCGGGAATCAGCCCCAGCATTTT.

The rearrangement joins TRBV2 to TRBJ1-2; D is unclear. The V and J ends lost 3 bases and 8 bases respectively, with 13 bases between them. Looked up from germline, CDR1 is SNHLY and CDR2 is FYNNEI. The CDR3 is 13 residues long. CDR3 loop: CASSDEEFLGYTF. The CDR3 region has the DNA TGTGCCAGCAGTGACGAGGAATTTTTGGGCTACACCTTC.

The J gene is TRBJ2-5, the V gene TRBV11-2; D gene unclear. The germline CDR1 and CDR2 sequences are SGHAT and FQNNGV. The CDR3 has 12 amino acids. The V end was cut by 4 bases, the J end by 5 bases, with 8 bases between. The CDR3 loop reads CASSSQRETQYF. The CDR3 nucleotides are TGTGCCAGCAGCTCCCAGAGGGAGACCCAGTACTTC.

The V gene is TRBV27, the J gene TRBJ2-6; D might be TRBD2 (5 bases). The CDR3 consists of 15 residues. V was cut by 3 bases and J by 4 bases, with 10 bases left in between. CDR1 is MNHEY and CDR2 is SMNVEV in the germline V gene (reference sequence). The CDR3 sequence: CASSFSGSGANVLTF. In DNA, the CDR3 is TGTGCCAGCAGTTTTTCGGGGAGCGGGGCCAACGTCCTGACTTTC. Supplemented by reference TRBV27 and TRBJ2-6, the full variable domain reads EAQVTQNPRYLITVTGKKLTVTCSQNMNHEYMSWYRQDPGLGLRQIYYSMNVEVTDKGDVPEGYKVSRKEKRNFPLILESPSPNQTSLYFCASSFSGSGANVLTFGAGSRLTVL.

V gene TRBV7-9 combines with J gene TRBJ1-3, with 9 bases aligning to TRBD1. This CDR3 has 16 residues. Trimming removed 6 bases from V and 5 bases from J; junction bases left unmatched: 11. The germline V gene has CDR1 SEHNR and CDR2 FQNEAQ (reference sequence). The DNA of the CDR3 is TGTGCCAGCAGTCCGCCGCCGGGACAGGGTAGAAACACCATATATTTT. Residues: CASSPPPGQGRNTIYF.

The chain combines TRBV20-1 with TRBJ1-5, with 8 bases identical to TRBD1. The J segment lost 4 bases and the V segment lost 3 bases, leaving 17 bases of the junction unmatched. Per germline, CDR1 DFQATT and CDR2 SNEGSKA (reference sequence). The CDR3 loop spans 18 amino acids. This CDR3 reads CSASDSLSRDRINQPQHF. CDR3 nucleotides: TGCAGTGCTAGTGATAGTCTATCGCGGGACAGGATTAATCAGCCCCAGCATTTT.

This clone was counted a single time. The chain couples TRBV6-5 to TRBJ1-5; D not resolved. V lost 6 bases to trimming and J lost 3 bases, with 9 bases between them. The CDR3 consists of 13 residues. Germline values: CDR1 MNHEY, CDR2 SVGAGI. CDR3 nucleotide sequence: TGTGCCAGCAGCGCAACTCTCAATCAGCCCCAGCATTTT. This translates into CASSATLNQPQHF.

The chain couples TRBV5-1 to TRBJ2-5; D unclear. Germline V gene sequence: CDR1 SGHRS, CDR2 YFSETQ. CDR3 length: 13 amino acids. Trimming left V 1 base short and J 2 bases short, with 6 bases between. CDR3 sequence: CASSLTTQETQYF. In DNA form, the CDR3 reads TGCGCCAGCAGCTTGACCACTCAAGAGACCCAGTACTTC.

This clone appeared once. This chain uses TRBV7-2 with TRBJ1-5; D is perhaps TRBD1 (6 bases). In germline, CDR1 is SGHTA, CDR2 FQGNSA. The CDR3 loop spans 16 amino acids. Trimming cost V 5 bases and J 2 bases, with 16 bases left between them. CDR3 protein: CASSPRGGWGNQPQHF. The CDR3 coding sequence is TGTGCCAGCAGCCCTAGGGGGGGCTGGGGCAATCAGCCCCAGCATTTT.

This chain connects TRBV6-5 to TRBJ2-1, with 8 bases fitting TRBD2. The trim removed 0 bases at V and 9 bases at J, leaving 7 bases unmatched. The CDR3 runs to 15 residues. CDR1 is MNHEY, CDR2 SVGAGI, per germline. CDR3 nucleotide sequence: TGTGCCAGCAGTTACTCGAGGGCCGGGACTAGTGAGCAGTTCTTC. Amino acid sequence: CASSYSRAGTSEQFF.

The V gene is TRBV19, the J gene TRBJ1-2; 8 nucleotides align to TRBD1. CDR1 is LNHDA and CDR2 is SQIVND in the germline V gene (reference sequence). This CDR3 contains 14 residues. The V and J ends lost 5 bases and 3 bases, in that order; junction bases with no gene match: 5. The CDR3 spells CASSSGTGDYGYTF. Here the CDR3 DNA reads TGTGCCAGTAGTTCGGGGACAGGAGACTATGGCTACACCTTC.

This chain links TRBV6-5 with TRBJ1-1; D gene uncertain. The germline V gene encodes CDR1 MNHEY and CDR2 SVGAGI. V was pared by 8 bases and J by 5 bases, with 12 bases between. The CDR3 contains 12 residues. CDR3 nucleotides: TGTGCCAGCCGCCGGGAGCGGACTGAAGCTTTCTTT. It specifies CASRRERTEAFF.

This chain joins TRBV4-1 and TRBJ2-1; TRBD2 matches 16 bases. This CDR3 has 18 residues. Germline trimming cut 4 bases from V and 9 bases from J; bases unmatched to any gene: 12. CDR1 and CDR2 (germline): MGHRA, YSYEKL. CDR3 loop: CASSLPFGTSGGAGEQFF. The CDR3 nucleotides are TGCGCCAGCAGCCTTCCCTTCGGGACTAGCGGGGGGGCGGGTGAGCAGTTCTTC.